Below are 27 T cell receptor beta chains sequenced from a single sample in a study of T cells after yellow fever vaccination. TCRdb independently ran MiXCR on the 5' RACE reads; one entry per CDR3 protein. The table includes 500,000 to 650,000 distinct CDR3 sequences, about 14% detected once. This specimen consisted of PBMCs, obtained on the day of the yellow fever booster vaccination. These receptors were obtained from a man aged 30 to 45 who received the YFV17D yellow fever vaccine.

This clonotype was seen a handful of times. The V call is TRBV30, the J call TRBJ2-7; 7 bases fit TRBD2. V shed 3 bases and J 1 base; nucleotides not matched to a gene: 9. Germline V CDR1 and CDR2: GTSNPN, SVGIG (reference sequence). The CDR3 is 15 amino acids. CDR3 sequence reads: CAWRTPGGISYEQYF. CDR3 sequence (DNA): TGTGCCTGGAGGACACCGGGAGGAATTTCCTACGAGCAGTACTTC.

The gene calls are TRBV7-2 and TRBJ2-5, with a weak D call TRBD2 (7 bases). Per the germline V gene, CDR1 is SGHTA and CDR2 is FQGNSA. V was shortened by 5 bases and J by 9 bases, with 22 bases between the two germline ends. The CDR3 is made up of 15 amino acids. CDR3 DNA sequence: TGTGCCAGCAGCGGGGGGCGGGGGCTGAAAGGGGCCCAGTACTTC. It codes for CASSGGRGLKGAQYF.

The genes are TRBV7-2 and TRBJ2-2; D gene ambiguous. V dropped 3 bases and J dropped 1 base, with 9 bases sitting between them. CDR3 length equals 15 residues. Germline CDR1 and CDR2: SGHTA and FQGNSA. CDR3 sequence (DNA): TGTGCCAGCAGCTTCCGGAAACTGAACACCGGGGAGCTGTTTTTT. Amino acid sequence: CASSFRKLNTGELFF.

The chain couples TRBV30 to TRBJ2-7; 10 nucleotides align to TRBD1. The germline CDR1 and CDR2 sequences are GTSNPN and SVGIG (reference sequence). CDR3 length equals 16 residues. Trimming removed 2 bases from V and 3 bases from J; junction bases left unmatched: 10. Here the CDR3 DNA reads TGTGCCTGGAGTATGGGGGTGGGACAGGGGATCTACGAGCAGTACTTC. This translates into CAWSMGVGQGIYEQYF.

The J gene is TRBJ2-1, the V gene TRBV7-2, with 12 bases matching TRBD1. Germline trimming cut 3 bases from V and 9 bases from J; bases unmatched to any gene: 6. This CDR3 has 15 residues. Germline V gene sequence: CDR1 SGHTA, CDR2 FQGNSA. The CDR3 nucleotides are TGTGCCAGCAGCTTGGGACAGGGGGCGGGTGGTGAGCAGTTCTTC. Encoded protein: CASSLGQGAGGEQFF.

V gene TRBV29-1 combines with J gene TRBJ2-7; TRBD1 aligns across 11 bases. CDR3 length: 13 amino acids. V trimming: 8 bases; J trimming: 6 bases; junction bases outside the gene matches: 9. The V gene's germline CDR1 is SQVTM and CDR2 ANQGSEA. The chain's CDR3 is CSTGTGGTSEQYF. In DNA form, the CDR3 reads TGCAGCACCGGGACAGGGGGAACCTCCGAGCAGTACTTC.

The rearrangement joins TRBV20-1 to TRBJ2-3; possibly TRBD2 for D (6 bases). Trimming removed 3 bases from V and 1 base from J, with 14 bases in between. The CDR3 is 15 residues long. CDR1 is DFQATT and CDR2 is SNEGSKA in the germline V gene (reference sequence). CDR3 nucleotide sequence: TGCAGTGCTAGCCTCGGGACTTTAGGCACAGATACGCAGTATTTT. Amino acid sequence: CSASLGTLGTDTQYF.

This chain connects TRBV20-1 to TRBJ2-1; D is perhaps TRBD2 (5 bases). With 5 bases removed from V and 8 bases from J, the gap between germline ends came to 16 bases. This CDR3 is built from 13 residues. Per the germline V gene, CDR1 is DFQATT and CDR2 is SNEGSKA (reference sequence). CDR3 in amino acids: CSAGRRVWDEQFF. CDR3 nucleotide sequence: TGCAGTGCTGGAAGGCGGGTTTGGGATGAGCAGTTCTTC.

Only a few counts were recorded for this clonotype. The V and J genes are TRBV20-1 and TRBJ2-7, with 8 bases identical to TRBD2. Looked up from germline, CDR1 is DFQATT and CDR2 is SNEGSKA (reference sequence). J was trimmed by 3 bases and V by 0 bases; bases with no gene match: 7. The CDR3 has 15 residues. The CDR3 here is CSARDVTGGGYEQYF. In DNA, the CDR3 is TGCAGTGCTAGAGATGTGACGGGGGGGGGCTACGAGCAGTACTTC.

The J gene is TRBJ2-7, the V gene TRBV20-1; no firm D call. With 7 bases removed from V and 0 bases from J, the gap between germline ends came to 10 bases. The CDR3 has 12 residues. CDR1 is DFQATT, CDR2 SNEGSKA, per germline (reference sequence). The CDR3 loop reads CSGSSDSYEQYF. DNA for the CDR3: TGCAGTGGGTCAAGCGACTCCTACGAGCAGTACTTC.

This chain joins TRBV6-2 or TRBV6-3 and TRBJ1-2; D not resolved. Trimming removed 4 bases from V and 3 bases from J, with 21 bases in between. The CDR3 loop spans 17 amino acids. Germline V gives CDR1 MNHEY, CDR2 SVGEGT. The CDR3 coding sequence is TGTGCCAGCAGTTTTCGGACGGAATCCTTCTTTTACTATGGCTACACCTTC. The encoded protein is CASSFRTESFFYYGYTF.

This rearrangement joins TRBV28 to TRBJ2-3, with 12 nucleotides matching TRBD2. The CDR3 consists of 16 residues. V lost 5 bases and J lost 3; bases outside the gene matches: 6. Germline CDR1 and CDR2: MDHEN and SYDVKM. CDR3 in amino acids: CASSLSTSGSTDTQYF. DNA for the CDR3: TGTGCCAGCAGTCTATCGACTAGCGGGAGTACAGATACGCAGTATTTT.

This clonotype was observed a handful of times. The chain is built from TRBV6-5 and TRBJ2-3; perhaps D is TRBD1 or TRBD2 (7 bases each). CDR3 length: 16 amino acids. V gave up 0 bases and J gave up 6 bases, with 16 bases separating them. CDR1 and CDR2 from the germline V gene are MNHEY and SVGAGI. The chain's CDR3 is CASSYSPRGGMDTQYF. CDR3 nucleotides: TGTGCCAGCAGTTACTCTCCCAGGGGGGGAATGGATACGCAGTATTTT.

The table lists this clonotype with a few counts. The rearrangement links TRBV7-9 to TRBJ2-1; either TRBD1 or TRBD2 may fit D (5 bases each). CDR3 length equals 14 residues. Germline V gives CDR1 SEHNR, CDR2 FQNEAQ (reference sequence). Trimming shortened V by 2 bases and J by 6 bases, and 11 bases separated the two germline ends. The CDR3 bases are TGTGCCAGCAGCTTATCCACGGGGACCAATGAGCAGTTCTTC. It codes for CASSLSTGTNEQFF.

This clonotype appeared a few times. This chain joins TRBV24-1 and TRBJ1-5, with a tentative D call TRBD1 (5 bases). The CDR3 loop spans 15 amino acids. CDR1 is KGHDR and CDR2 is SFDVKD in the germline V gene. Trimming took 3 bases from V and 10 from J, leaving 18 bases between them. The CDR3 protein is CATSDPGTGPKPQHF. The CDR3 DNA is TGTGCCACCAGTGATCCGGGCACAGGCCCCAAACCCCAGCATTTT.

This clonotype was seen more than once but under ten times. CDR3 in amino acids: CASSLGGTLQETQYF. DNA for the CDR3: TGTGCCAGCAGCTTGGGGGGGACTTTACAAGAGACCCAGTACTTC. The chain recombines TRBV7-2 with TRBJ2-5; TRBD2 agrees at 7 bases. Germline V lookup: CDR1 SGHTA, CDR2 FQGNSA. This CDR3 is 15 amino acids long. V was pared by 3 bases and J by 2 bases, with 6 bases of the junction left unmatched.

The chain uses TRBV5-4 and TRBJ2-6; the D is unclear. Germline assignment: CDR1 SGHNT and CDR2 YYREEE (reference sequence). V was cut by 4 bases and J by 3 bases, with 11 bases left in between. The CDR3 has 15 residues. CDR3 sequence (DNA): TGTGCCAGCAGCAGATGGTCGGGTGGGGCCAACGTCCTGACTTTC. Translated: CASSRWSGGANVLTF. The whole variable domain, remainder taken from reference TRBV5-4 and TRBJ2-6, is ETGVTQSPTHLIKTRGQQVTLRCSSQSGHNTVSWYQQALGQGPQFIFQYYREEENGRGNFPPRFSGLQFPNYSSELNVNALELDDSALYLCASSRWSGGANVLTFGAGSRLTVL.

This chain links TRBV28 with TRBJ2-7; D perhaps matches TRBD2 (6 bases). The CDR3 is made up of 13 amino acids. V lost 8 bases and J 2 bases, leaving 13 bases between the germline ends. Per germline, CDR1 MDHEN and CDR2 SYDVKM. The CDR3 DNA is TGTGCCAGCCTTGGAGGGCCGGCCTACGAGCAGTACTTC. Its protein is CASLGGPAYEQYF.

In this sample, this clonotype turned up a few times. V is TRBV11-2 and J is TRBJ2-3, with D perhaps TRBD2 (6 bases). The V gene lost 0 bases and the J gene lost 1 base, with 17 bases spanning the gap. The CDR3 sequence is 18 residues long. The germline V gene has CDR1 SGHAT and CDR2 FQNNGV. This chain's CDR3 is CASSLDQIRSGRTDTQYF. The CDR3 DNA sequence: TGTGCCAGCAGCTTAGATCAAATTCGTAGCGGACGCACAGATACGCAGTATTTT.

J is TRBJ2-7 and V is TRBV7-2, with D unresolved. Trimming took off 6 bases at V and 2 bases at J, with 17 bases between the two ends. CDR3 length equals 15 residues. The germline V gene has CDR1 SGHTA and CDR2 FQGNSA. The CDR3 sequence is CASRNLSILTYEQYF. In nucleotides, the CDR3 is TGTGCCAGCAGGAACCTGTCAATTCTAACCTACGAGCAGTACTTC.

V usage is TRBV10-3 and J usage is TRBJ2-7; D is possibly TRBD1 (5 bases). CDR1 and CDR2 from the germline V gene are ENHRY and SYGVKD. V shed 0 bases and J shed 9 bases, with 21 bases lying between them. The CDR3 runs 16 residues. CDR3 coding DNA: TGTGCCATCAGTGAGTCAAGGGCAGGGTCCACGCTTTGGCAGTACTTC. It specifies CAISESRAGSTLWQYF.

This clonotype showed up just a few times. The chain is built from TRBV14 and TRBJ2-1, with D perhaps matching TRBD2 (5 bases). This CDR3 region has 15 residues. Trimming shortened V by 2 bases and J by 0 bases, and 8 bases separated the two germline ends. CDR1 SGHDN and CDR2 FVKESK come from the germline V gene. In nucleotides, the CDR3 is TGTGCCAGCAGCCAATTACGGGGCTCCTACAATGAGCAGTTCTTC. It specifies CASSQLRGSYNEQFF. Supplemented by reference TRBV14 and TRBJ2-1, the full variable domain reads EAGVTQFPSHSVIEKGQTVTLRCDPISGHDNLYWYRRVMGKEIKFLLHFVKESKQDESGMPNNRFLAERTGGTYSTLKVQPAELEDSGVYFCASSQLRGSYNEQFFGPGTRLTVL.

The V gene is TRBV7-2, the J gene TRBJ2-1; TRBD2 is a possible D gene (5 bases). CDR1 and CDR2 (germline): SGHTA, FQGNSA. This CDR3 region has 16 residues. V lost 5 bases, J lost 7 bases, and 21 bases lay in between. The CDR3 reads CASSLTGGSSGNEQFF. As DNA, the CDR3 is TGTGCCAGCAGCCTGACGGGTGGGAGTAGTGGGAATGAGCAGTTCTTC.

The genes are TRBV19 and TRBJ1-1; unclear D gene. Trimming removed 7 bases at V and 7 bases at J, with 22 bases between. This CDR3 region has 15 residues. Germline V gene data show CDR1 as LNHDA and CDR2 as SQIVND (reference sequence). DNA of the CDR3: TGTGCCAGTACCTTGATGCAGGCGGCTTCTGGTGAAGCTTTCTTT. This gives the protein CASTLMQAASGEAFF.

This clonotype turned up a few times. V and J are TRBV20-1 and TRBJ2-2, with TRBD2 matching over 10 bases. Germline CDR1 reads DFQATT; CDR2 reads SNEGSKA (reference sequence). V was pared by 6 bases and J by 8 bases, with 12 bases of the junction left unmatched. The CDR3 extends over 15 amino acids. CDR3 amino acids: CSAPTRLAGAGELFF. The CDR3 coding sequence is TGCAGTGCCCCGACCAGGCTAGCGGGAGCTGGGGAGCTGTTTTTT.

As concerns this clonotype: One end of the junction is discordant with germline, which a read error may explain. CDR3 DNA sequence: TGTGCCAGCAGCTTCTCTGGAAACACCTTATATTTT. Its protein is CASSFSGNTLYF. V gene TRBV7-2 combines with J gene TRBJ1-3; the D is unclear. Germline lookup yields CDR1 SGHTA and CDR2 FQGNSA. This CDR3 has 12 residues.

This clonotype occurred a few times. The chain joins TRBV19 to TRBJ2-1, with a tentative D call TRBD1 (6 bases). The V end lost 6 bases, the J end lost 0 bases, and 12 bases lay between the germline ends. From germline, CDR1 is LNHDA and CDR2 SQIVND (reference sequence). This CDR3 spans 15 amino acids. This CDR3 reads CASSSQGLSYNEQFF. As DNA, the CDR3 is TGTGCCAGTAGCAGTCAGGGGCTCTCCTACAATGAGCAGTTCTTC.